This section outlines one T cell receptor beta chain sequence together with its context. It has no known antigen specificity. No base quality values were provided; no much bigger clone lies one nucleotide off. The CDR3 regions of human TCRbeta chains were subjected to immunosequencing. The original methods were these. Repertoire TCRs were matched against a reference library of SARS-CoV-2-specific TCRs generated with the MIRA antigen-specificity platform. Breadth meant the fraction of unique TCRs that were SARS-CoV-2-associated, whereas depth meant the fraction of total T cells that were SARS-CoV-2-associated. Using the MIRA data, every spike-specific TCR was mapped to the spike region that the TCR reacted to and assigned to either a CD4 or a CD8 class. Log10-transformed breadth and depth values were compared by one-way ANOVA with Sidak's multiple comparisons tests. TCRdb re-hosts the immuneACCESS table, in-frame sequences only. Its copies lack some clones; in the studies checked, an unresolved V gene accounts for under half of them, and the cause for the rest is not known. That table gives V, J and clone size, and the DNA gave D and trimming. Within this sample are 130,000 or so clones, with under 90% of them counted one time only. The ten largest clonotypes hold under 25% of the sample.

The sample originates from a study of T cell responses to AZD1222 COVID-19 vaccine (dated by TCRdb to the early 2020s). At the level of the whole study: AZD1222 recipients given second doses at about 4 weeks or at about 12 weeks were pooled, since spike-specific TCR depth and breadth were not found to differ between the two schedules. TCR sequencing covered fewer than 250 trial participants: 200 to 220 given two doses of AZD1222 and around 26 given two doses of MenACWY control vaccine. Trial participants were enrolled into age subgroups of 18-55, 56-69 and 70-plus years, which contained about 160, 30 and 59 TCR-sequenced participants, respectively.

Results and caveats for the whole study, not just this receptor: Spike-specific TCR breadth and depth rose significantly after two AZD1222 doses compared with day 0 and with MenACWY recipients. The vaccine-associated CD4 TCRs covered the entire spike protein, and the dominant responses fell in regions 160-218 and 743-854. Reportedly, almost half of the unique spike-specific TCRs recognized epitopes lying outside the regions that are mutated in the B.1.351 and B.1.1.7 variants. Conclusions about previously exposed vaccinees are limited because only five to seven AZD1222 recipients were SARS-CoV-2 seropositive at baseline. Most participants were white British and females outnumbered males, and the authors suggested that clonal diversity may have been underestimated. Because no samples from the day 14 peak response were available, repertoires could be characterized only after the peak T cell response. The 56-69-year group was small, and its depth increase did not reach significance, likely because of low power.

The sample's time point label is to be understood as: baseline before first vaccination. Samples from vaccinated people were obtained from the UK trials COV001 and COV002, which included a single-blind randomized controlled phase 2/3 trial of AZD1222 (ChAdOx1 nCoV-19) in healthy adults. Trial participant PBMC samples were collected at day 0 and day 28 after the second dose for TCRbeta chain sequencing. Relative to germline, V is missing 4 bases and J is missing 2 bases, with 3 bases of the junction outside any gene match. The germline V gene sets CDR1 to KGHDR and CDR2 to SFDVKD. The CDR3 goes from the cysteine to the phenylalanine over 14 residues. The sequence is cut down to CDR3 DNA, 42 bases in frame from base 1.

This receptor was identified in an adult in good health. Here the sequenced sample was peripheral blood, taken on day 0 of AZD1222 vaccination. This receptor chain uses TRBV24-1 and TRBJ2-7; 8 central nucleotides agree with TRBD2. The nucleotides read TGTGCCACCAGTGAGGCGGGGGGAACCTACGAGCAGTACTTC. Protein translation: CATSEAGGTYEQYF.